The T cell receptor beta chain described here comes from a study of Graves' ophthalmopathy and Graves' hyperthyroidism. Study-level findings and limits: In separating ophthalmopathy from stable hyperthyroidism, a 13-signature model achieved roughly 89% sensitivity and approximately 81% specificity.

The CDR3 consists of 14 residues. In germline, CDR1 is LNHDA, CDR2 SQIVND (reference sequence). A note on this clonotype: What it binds is unknown. At one end, the junction sequence differs from germline, possibly due to a read error.

Amplified material comprised TCR beta CDR3 regions derived from RNA transcripts. RT-PCR was first run with HTBI primers, then multiplex PCR in a second round. TCRdb called the multiplex PCR reads again in MiXCR, with one record for every CDR3 protein. The sample carries 57,000 or so distinct CDR3 sequences, about half recorded once. The source is an adult woman with Graves' ophthalmopathy. The sequenced sample was peripheral blood. The J gene is TRBJ2-3, the V gene TRBV19; the match to TRBD1 covers 9 bases. CDR3 DNA sequence: TGTGCCAGTAGTCCAACAGGGGGCTCAGATAAGCAGTATTTT. Protein product: CASSPTGGSDKQYF.